The subject of this entry is one T cell receptor (beta chain). This record belongs to a study of technical replicates of blood from several donors. This table comes from immunoSEQ multiplex PCR, and its TCRdb copy is limited to in-frame clones, with some not included. The sample comprises 68,000 or so clones, roughly 93% of which are singletons, and 0.35% to 0.45% rests with the top ten. The sequence was collected from a human donor in good health. Specimen: T cells isolated from PBMCs.

In DNA form, the CDR3 reads TGTGCCAGCAGCTTAGCATTGCGGGAGCGAGGGGGTTTCTTCTTC. Protein product: CASSLALRERGGFFF. The chain joins TRBV7-2 to TRBJ2-1; D might be TRBD2 (7 bases). V gave up 0 bases and J gave up 16 bases, with 22 bases separating them. CDR3 length: 15 residues. Germline V gene lookup returns CDR1 SGHTA and CDR2 FQGNSA.